Described below is a single TCR beta chain sequence and its context. The CDR3 totals 13 residues. Trimming stripped 2 bases from V and 2 bases from J, with 6 bases between. From germline, CDR1 is KGHSH and CDR2 LQKENI. TCRdb's copy holds only in-frame clones and misses some; the assay was immunoSEQ multiplex PCR. The sample contains roughly 200,000 clones, roughly 87% of which appear only once. The record originates from a study of blood T cell repertoires in COVID-19. Study information: Material from acute and convalescent COVID-19 was sourced from the United States, Italy and Spain.

Participants had their cohort set by participant-reported clinical history. The chain uses TRBV18 and TRBJ1-1; D is undetermined. Specimen: PBMCs or T cells enriched from blood (not recorded which). This TCR was sampled from a woman aged 35 to 49 with acute COVID-19. This CDR3 reads CASSPGLNTEAFF. CDR3 coding DNA: TGTGCCAGCTCACCAGGTCTAAACACTGAAGCTTTCTTT.